This TCR beta chain came from a study of tumor-infiltrating lymphocytes in oesophageal squamous cell carcinoma. This clonotype was detected only a few times. TCRdb analysed the PCR reads with MiXCR anew, one entry per CDR3 protein. This sample yields 9,000 or so distinct CDR3 sequences, of which just over 65% are seen a single time; roughly a third belongs to the top ten. The source of this sequence is a female donor with esophageal squamous cell carcinoma. Sequencing was performed on esophageal tumor tissue.

CDR3: CASSPSGRAGETQYF. CDR3 nucleotide sequence: TGTGCCAGCAGCCCTAGCGGGAGGGCCGGGGAGACCCAGTACTTC. This chain joins TRBV7-3 and TRBJ2-3; 12 nucleotides match TRBD2. The closer fit of TRBJ2-5 to the DNA end suggests the J call may be wrong. Germline CDR1 SGHTA, CDR2 FQGTGA. The CDR3 spans 15 residues.